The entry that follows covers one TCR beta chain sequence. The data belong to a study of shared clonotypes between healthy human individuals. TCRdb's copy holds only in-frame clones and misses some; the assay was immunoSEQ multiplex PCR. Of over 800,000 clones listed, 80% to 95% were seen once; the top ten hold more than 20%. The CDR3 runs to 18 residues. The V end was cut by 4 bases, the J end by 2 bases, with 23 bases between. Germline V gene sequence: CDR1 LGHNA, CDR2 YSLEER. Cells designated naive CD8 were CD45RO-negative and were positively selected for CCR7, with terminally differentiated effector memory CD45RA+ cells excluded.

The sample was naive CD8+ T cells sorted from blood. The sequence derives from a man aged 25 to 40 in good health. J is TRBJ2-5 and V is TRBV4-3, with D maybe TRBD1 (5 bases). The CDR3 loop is CASSPFGTRIRGQETQYF. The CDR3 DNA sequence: TGCGCCAGCAGCCCATTTGGTACGAGGATAAGGGGACAAGAGACCCAGTACTTC.